This TCR beta chain originates from a study of blood T cell repertoires in COVID-19. In the study overall: Acute-phase and convalescent COVID-19 samples originated in the United States, Italy and Spain. T cells, B-cell-depleted T cells, or PBMCs provided the cDNA or gDNA that served as material.

This CDR3 contains 14 residues. Germline CDR1 is SGHRS and CDR2 is YFSETQ. After removal of 3 bases from V and 0 bases from J, the junction contained 3 bases not matched to a gene. Original analysis: Cell counts per sample came from amplifying reference gene primers. Profiling relied on immunoSEQ multiplex PCR, and the TCRdb table lists in-frame clones only, not all of them. V and J calls and clone size come straight from that table; D and trimming were deduced from the DNA. The table shows about 18,000 clones, with around 90% occurring only once. The chain couples TRBV5-1 to TRBJ2-7, with 7 nucleotides matching TRBD1. Source material: peripheral blood. This sequence originates from a man aged 50-60 years with active COVID-19. CDR3 DNA: TGCGCCAGCAGCTACGGGACAGCCTCCTACGAGCAGTACTTC. This encodes CASSYGTASYEQYF.